This entry lists 19 T cell receptor beta chains sequenced from one sample in a study of T cell clones after liver transplantation. Sequencing used immunoSEQ multiplex PCR; TCRdb keeps in-frame clones, though not all of them. The table has about 75,000 clones, roughly 84% seen once; the top ten hold 2% to 2.5%. The input for sequencing was CD4+ T cells from blood, taken around 50 months after liver transplant. The source of these receptors is a human patient who received a liver transplant. The graft donor may have contributed some T cells.

The chain has TRBV7-2 and TRBJ2-2; D unresolved. Germline CDR1 and CDR2: SGHTA and FQGNSA. V was shortened by 1 base and J by 1 base, with 10 bases between the two germline ends. The CDR3 loop spans 16 amino acids. This chain's CDR3 is CASSLERAENTGELFF. The CDR3 DNA reads TGTGCCAGCAGCTTAGAACGGGCAGAGAACACCGGGGAGCTGTTTTTT.

The rearrangement uses TRBV5-4 and TRBJ2-3; D is possibly TRBD1 (6 bases). Looked up from germline, CDR1 is SGHNT and CDR2 is YYREEE (reference sequence). Trimming left V 5 bases short and J 1 base short, with 11 bases between. This CDR3 comprises 14 residues. CDR3 DNA sequence: TGTGCCAGCAGATCACAGGGACGCACAGATACGCAGTATTTT. Its translation: CASRSQGRTDTQYF. Combining the CDR3 with reference TRBV5-4 and TRBJ2-3 gives the whole variable domain ETGVTQSPTHLIKTRGQQVTLRCSSQSGHNTVSWYQQALGQGPQFIFQYYREEENGRGNFPPRFSGLQFPNYSSELNVNALELDDSALYLCASRSQGRTDTQYFGPGTRLTVL.

The chain employs TRBV6-6 and TRBJ1-5; D perhaps matches TRBD1 (6 bases). The CDR3 covers 15 residues. Germline values: CDR1 MNHNY, CDR2 SVGAGI (reference sequence). Trimming stripped 5 bases from V and 2 bases from J, with 13 bases between. CDR3: CASSLDRNGNQPQHF. In DNA, the CDR3 is TGTGCCAGCAGTCTAGACAGGAATGGCAATCAGCCCCAGCATTTT.

The V gene is TRBV5-1, the J gene TRBJ1-5; D is possibly TRBD1 (6 bases). The CDR3 sequence is 14 residues long. V was shortened by 2 bases and J by 4 bases, with 10 bases between the two germline ends. CDR1 is SGHRS, CDR2 YFSETQ, per germline. CDR3 sequence: CASSLGGANQPQHF. As DNA, the CDR3 is TGCGCCAGCAGCTTAGGGGGGGCAAATCAGCCCCAGCATTTT.

This clone was recorded only once. The rearrangement links TRBV29-1 to TRBJ2-3; perhaps TRBD1 as D (6 bases). CDR3 length: 12 amino acids. Germline assignment: CDR1 SQVTM and CDR2 ANQGSEA. The V and J ends lost 8 bases and 2 bases respectively, with 11 bases between them. Here the CDR3 reads CSITGPTDTQYF. The CDR3 DNA is TGCAGCATTACAGGGCCCACAGATACGCAGTATTTT.

The chain employs TRBV18 and TRBJ1-1; 7 positions agree with TRBD1. CDR3 length equals 19 residues. The ends lost 1 base at V and 1 base at J; junction bases unmatched: 15. The V gene's germline CDR1 is KGHSH and CDR2 LQKENI. The CDR3 sequence is CASSPLSVRQGLRNTEAFF. In DNA form, the CDR3 reads TGTGCCAGCTCACCACTGTCCGTGAGACAGGGCCTAAGGAACACTGAAGCTTTCTTT.

The CDR3 DNA follows: TGTGCCAGCAGTTACTCCCCGGAGGGGAGTCAGCCCCAGCATTTT. The encoded protein is CASSYSPEGSQPQHF. The chain recombines TRBV6-6 with TRBJ1-5; the D gene is possibly TRBD1 (5 bases). The V and J ends lost 0 bases and 6 bases respectively, with 12 bases between them. This CDR3 contains 15 residues. Germline CDR1 is MNHNY and CDR2 is SVGAGI (reference sequence).

The sample holds a few counts of this clone. The chain employs TRBV2 and TRBJ1-6; 7 bases align to TRBD1. CDR1 is SNHLY and CDR2 is FYNNEI in the germline V gene. With 6 bases clipped from V and 6 bases from J, the junction kept 11 bases outside the gene matches. The CDR3 runs to 16 residues. DNA of the CDR3: TGTGCCAGCAGCATGACAGGGATTGGGAGTAATTCACCCCTCCACTTT. This translates into CASSMTGIGSNSPLHF. The full variable domain, rest sourced from reference TRBV2 and TRBJ1-6, is EPEVTQTPSHQVTQMGQEVILRCVPISNHLYFYWYRQILGQKVEFLVSFYNNEISEKSEIFDDQFSVERPDGSNFTLKIRSTKLEDSAMYFCASSMTGIGSNSPLHFGNGTRLTVT.

The J gene is TRBJ2-7, the V gene TRBV7-2; D gene ambiguous. The CDR3 length is 13 residues. Germline lookup yields CDR1 SGHTA and CDR2 FQGNSA. Trimming pared 5 bases from V and 6 bases from J, leaving 14 bases between. CDR3 bases: TGTGCCAGCAGCCCGAAGACTCCTCTCGAGCAGTACTTC. Its protein product is CASSPKTPLEQYF.

This clone was counted only a few times. The rearrangement uses TRBV27 and TRBJ1-6; no definite D call. Germline assignment: CDR1 MNHEY and CDR2 SMNVEV (reference sequence). This CDR3 is 13 amino acids long. V lost 2 bases and J lost 10, with 9 bases in between. CDR3 nucleotides: TGTGCCAGCAGTTTAAACCGGTTCTCACCCCTCCACTTT. It specifies CASSLNRFSPLHF.

The chain has TRBV6-5 and TRBJ1-1, with D possibly matching TRBD1 (6 bases). V lost 7 bases and J 10 bases, leaving 22 bases between the germline ends. The germline CDR1 and CDR2 sequences are MNHEY and SVGAGI. CDR3 length: 14 amino acids. In DNA, the CDR3 is TGTGCCAGCACCCAAAGGGGGGGCCTGCCGGCAGCTTTCTTT. Protein: CASTQRGGLPAAFF.

This clone was observed a single time. The rearrangement links TRBV2 to TRBJ2-5; D is perhaps TRBD2 (6 bases). Germline CDR1 SNHLY, CDR2 FYNNEI. The CDR3 length is 14 residues. The V end lost 5 bases, the J end lost 5 bases, and 15 bases lay between the germline ends. The CDR3 sequence: CASSKGRDLETQYF. Here the CDR3 DNA reads TGTGCCAGCAGTAAAGGCCGGGACTTGGAGACCCAGTACTTC.

This clone has a single count. V gene TRBV6-6 combines with J gene TRBJ1-2; maybe TRBD1 (5 bases). The V gene's germline CDR1 is MNHNY and CDR2 SVGAGI (reference sequence). The CDR3 is 13 amino acids. V dropped 8 bases and J dropped 3 bases, with 13 bases sitting between them. The CDR3 loop reads CASGAGRDYGYTF. The CDR3 DNA reads as TGTGCCAGCGGGGCGGGACGGGACTATGGCTACACCTTC.

The rearrangement uses TRBV7-2 and TRBJ2-7; 9 nucleotides match TRBD1. The V and J ends lost 5 bases and 4 bases, in that order; junction bases with no gene match: 9. CDR1 and CDR2 from the germline V gene are SGHTA and FQGNSA. The CDR3 is 15 residues long. CDR3 protein: CASSPLGTGSYEQYF. CDR3 coding DNA: TGTGCCAGCAGCCCCCTGGGGACAGGGAGTTACGAGCAGTACTTC.

This clone was seen just once. The CDR3 DNA follows: TGTGCCAGCAGCTTAGTTGGTGCCGACCATGAGCAGTTCTTC. It codes for CASSLVGADHEQFF. The chain couples TRBV7-2 to TRBJ2-1, with D unclear. CDR1 is SGHTA and CDR2 is FQGNSA in the germline V gene. Trimming stripped 1 base from V and 8 bases from J, with 12 bases between. CDR3 length: 14 amino acids.

The chain combines TRBV11-1 with TRBJ2-3; 7 bases are shared with TRBD2. In germline, CDR1 is SGHAT, CDR2 FQDESV (reference sequence). The CDR3 consists of 16 residues. The V and J ends lost 5 bases and 8 bases, in that order; junction bases with no gene match: 16. Written as DNA, the CDR3 is TGTGCCAGCAGCCGCACACTAGCGACCCCACAGATTACGCAGTATTTT. Amino acid sequence: CASSRTLATPQITQYF.

V and J are TRBV18 and TRBJ1-4; D unclear. The CDR3 loop spans 14 amino acids. Germline V gene data show CDR1 as KGHSH and CDR2 as LQKENI. V was pared by 5 bases and J by 2 bases, with 9 bases between. The CDR3 sequence: CASSGPPTNEKLFF. The CDR3 DNA reads TGTGCCAGCTCAGGGCCGCCCACTAATGAAAAACTGTTTTTT.

The rearrangement uses TRBV14 and TRBJ2-7; the D gene is possibly TRBD2 (6 bases). Germline CDR1 is SGHDN and CDR2 is FVKESK. V lost 4 bases, J lost 6 bases, and 10 bases lay in between. This CDR3 is built from 12 residues. The CDR3 sequence is CASSRGRSEQYF. The CDR3 region has the DNA TGTGCCAGCAGCCGGGGGAGGTCCGAGCAGTACTTC.

The chain carries TRBV15 and TRBJ2-2, with 12 bases lining up with TRBD2. After removal of 0 bases from V and 2 bases from J, the junction contained 1 base not matched to a gene. CDR1 is LNHNV, CDR2 YYDKDF, per germline (reference sequence). The CDR3 totals 17 residues. CDR3 sequence reads: CATSRELAGGNTGELFF. As DNA, the CDR3 is TGTGCCACCAGCAGAGAACTAGCGGGAGGCAACACCGGGGAGCTGTTTTTT.